These 10 T cell receptor beta chains share one sample of origin, sequenced in a study of cytomegalovirus exposure and HLA in healthy donors. Primers included in the PCR were 60 Vbeta and 13 Jbeta primers. Measured with immunoSEQ multiplex PCR; TCRdb has only the in-frame clones, and not every one. The data contain about 180,000 clones, 70% to 75% of them seen just once; the ten biggest clones take up 2.9%. The sample comprised PBMCs. These receptors were taken from a male donor in good health and CMV-seronegative.

The V call is TRBV11-1, the J call TRBJ1-1; TRBD1 is a possible D gene (5 bases). The CDR3 extends over 16 amino acids. V was shortened by 3 bases and J by 1 base, with 15 bases between the two germline ends. CDR1 and CDR2 (germline): SGHAT, FQDESV (reference sequence). As DNA, the CDR3 is TGTGCCAGCAGCTTTACCAGCGGGGGAGCGAACACTGAAGCTTTCTTT. As protein: CASSFTSGGANTEAFF.

The chain's CDR3 is CASTLGDTDTQYF. CDR3 DNA sequence: TGTGCCAGCACCCTTGGAGACACAGATACGCAGTATTTT. This rearrangement joins TRBV2 to TRBJ2-3; D unresolved. The CDR3 length is 13 residues. V gave up 7 bases and J gave up 2 bases, with 10 bases separating them. Germline V gene data show CDR1 as SNHLY and CDR2 as FYNNEI.

This chain connects TRBV4-3 to TRBJ1-1; no firm D call. Germline values: CDR1 LGHNA, CDR2 YSLEER. This CDR3 has 15 residues. V shed 1 base and J shed 0 bases, with 9 bases lying between them. The CDR3 nucleotides are TGCGCCAGCAGCCAAGTACGGGAGGTGAACACTGAAGCTTTCTTT. It is translated as CASSQVREVNTEAFF.

This clone showed up just a few times. V is TRBV4-3 and J is TRBJ2-3; 7 bases align to TRBD1. V shed 1 base and J 1 base; nucleotides not matched to a gene: 2. Germline values: CDR1 LGHNA, CDR2 YSLEER. The CDR3 contains 15 residues. CDR3 in amino acids: CASSQAGTGTDTQYF. The CDR3 DNA is TGCGCCAGCAGCCAAGCCGGGACAGGCACAGATACGCAGTATTTT.

The chain combines TRBV9 with TRBJ2-1; a possible D gene is TRBD2 (6 bases). Germline CDR1 SGDLS, CDR2 YYNGEE. The CDR3 sequence is 15 residues long. Trimming took 6 bases from V and 4 from J, leaving 17 bases between them. The CDR3: CASTLSGERYNEQFF. The DNA of the CDR3 is TGTGCCAGCACCCTGTCGGGGGAGAGGTACAATGAGCAGTTCTTC.

The chain links TRBV28 to TRBJ1-5; TRBD1 might be the D (6 bases). This CDR3 has 14 residues. V dropped 10 bases and J dropped 7 bases, with 20 bases sitting between them. Per germline, CDR1 MDHEN and CDR2 SYDVKM. CDR3 region: CANGGNREGQPQHF. The CDR3 region has the DNA TGTGCCAATGGGGGGAACAGGGAGGGGCAGCCCCAGCATTTT.

The chain joins TRBV5-4 to TRBJ2-1; 8 nucleotides line up with TRBD2. Germline CDR1 is SGHNT and CDR2 is YYREEE (reference sequence). This CDR3 spans 15 amino acids. With 0 bases clipped from V and 8 bases from J, the junction kept 7 bases outside the gene matches. The CDR3 loop reads CASSLGTSIRDEQFF. CDR3 in DNA: TGTGCCAGCAGCTTGGGGACTAGCATTCGGGATGAGCAGTTCTTC.

As DNA, the CDR3 is TGTGCCAGTAGTGTGGGACAGGGATACAATGAGCAGTTCTTC. It codes for CASSVGQGYNEQFF. The J gene is TRBJ2-1, the V gene TRBV19, with 9 bases aligning to TRBD1. Losses at the gene ends were 5 bases for V and 4 bases for J; bases not matched to a gene: 3. The CDR3 loop spans 14 amino acids. Germline V gene lookup returns CDR1 LNHDA and CDR2 SQIVND (reference sequence).

This chain joins TRBV11-3 and TRBJ2-1, with D unclear. The CDR3 runs to 14 residues. Germline V lookup: CDR1 SGHNT, CDR2 YENEEA. V dropped 8 bases and J dropped 5 bases, with 16 bases sitting between them. The CDR3 sequence: CASSPRRLNNEQFF. Here the CDR3 DNA reads TGTGCCAGCTCCCCCCGGCGGCTAAACAATGAGCAGTTCTTC.

The chain is built from TRBV28 and TRBJ1-1; D may be TRBD1 (5 bases). With 3 bases removed from V and 1 base from J, the gap between germline ends came to 12 bases. CDR1 MDHEN and CDR2 SYDVKM come from the germline V gene. CDR3 length: 15 amino acids. DNA of the CDR3: TGTGCCAGCAGTTTGTGGGGGGGAGGGAACACTGAAGCTTTCTTT. This gives the protein CASSLWGGGNTEAFF.